A single TCR beta chain is shown here with its context. Its antigen is undetermined. During the collection period, no donor immune events like infections were recorded. These data originate in a study of identifying expanded T cells in peripheral blood. Study results and limitations: Roughly two-week clone count variance significantly increased as total template count grew.

Sequencing used immunoSEQ multiplex PCR; TCRdb keeps in-frame clones, though not all of them. The table includes about 110,000 clones, roughly 91% detected once. The sequenced material came from blood. The TCR was taken from a person aged 18 to 70 in good health.

CDR3 sequence (DNA): TGTGCCAGCAGTGTCGGGAGCGGTTCACCCCTCCACTTT. Protein sequence: CASSVGSGSPLHF. V gene TRBV27 combines with J gene TRBJ1-6; D gene ambiguous. This CDR3 has 13 amino acids. V lost 5 bases to trimming and J lost 9 bases, with 11 bases between them. CDR1 and CDR2 (germline): MNHEY, SMNVEV (reference sequence).